These T cell receptor beta chains were read from a single sample in a study of human thymus T cells. Using immunoSEQ multiplex PCR, the repertoire was profiled, and TCRdb retains in-frame clones only, with some absent. The sample consists of 75,000 to 90,000 clones, 96% of them appearing once. Sequencing input: thymus tissue. These receptors were obtained from a boy less than two years old with a congenital heart defect but otherwise immunologically healthy. Each CDR3 is given with its conserved first and last residue. Each record gives: CDR3 length, J gene, clone size, D gene, V gene, CDR3 DNA, CDR3 protein. The D gene is left open where the match is weak. Clone size, where shown, is once, few, many, or a class for clones that have expanded.

17 | TRBJ1-3 | once | - | TRBV10-3 | TGTGCCATCAGTGAGTCTTTCGTGCCTTACTCTGGAAACACCATATATTTT | CAISESFVPYSGNTIYF
16 | TRBJ2-1 | - | - | TRBV18 | TGTGCCAGCTCACCACCGCATGAGCGGCCCAGTCCTGAGCAGTTCTTC | CASSPPHERPSPEQFF
16 | TRBJ2-7 | - | TRBD1 | TRBV5-1 | TGCGCCAGCAGCTTCTCAAACAGGGGGCAAACCTACGAGCAGTACTTC | CASSFSNRGQTYEQYF
14 | TRBJ2-7 | once | - | TRBV28 | TGTGCCAGCAGTTTTTTTGGGTCCCTCTACGAGCAGTACTTC | CASSFFGSLYEQYF
14 | TRBJ2-2 | - | TRBD2 | TRBV10-1 | TGCGCCAGCCGAGCGGGAGGCCCTGGAAGGGAGCTGTTTTTT | CASRAGGPGRELFF
13 | TRBJ1-5 | - | - | TRBV5-1 | TGCGCCAGCAGCTTTAAGGGCAATCAGCCCCAGCATTTT | CASSFKGNQPQHF
17 | TRBJ1-5 | once | TRBD1 | TRBV7-9 | TGTGCCAGCAGCCAGGCTCAGGGGGCCTGGAACAATCAGCCCCAGCATTTT | CASSQAQGAWNNQPQHF
14 | TRBJ2-3 | - | - | TRBV10-3 | TGTGCCATCAGTGAAGCTGATAGGTCCGATACGCAGTATTTT | CAISEADRSDTQYF
16 | TRBJ2-1 | - | - | TRBV14 | TGTGCCAGCAGCCAAAGCGGGTCCCCCTGGTACAATGAGCAGTTCTTC | CASSQSGSPWYNEQFF
15 | TRBJ2-2 | once | - | TRBV18 | TGTGCCAGCTCACGCCAGCGGATGAACACCGGGGAGCTGTTTTTT | CASSRQRMNTGELFF
17 | TRBJ2-7 | - | - | TRBV27 | TGTGCCAGCAGTTCGCCTACTAGCAAAGAGGGCTCCTACGAGCAGTACTTC | CASSSPTSKEGSYEQYF
17 | TRBJ2-1 | - | TRBD2 | TRBV19 | TGTGCCAGTAGTATAGATCTTACTAGCGGGAGTGTCAGTGAGCAGTTCTTC | CASSIDLTSGSVSEQFF
16 | TRBJ2-5 | - | - | TRBV4-3 | TGCGCCAGCAGCCAAGAATCGGCTAGCGCTCAAGAGACCCAGTACTTC | CASSQESASAQETQYF
18 | TRBJ2-6 | - | - | TRBV4-3 | TGCGCCAGCAGCCAAGTGGCCAGGGTGAACTCTGGGGCCAACGTCCTGACTTTC | CASSQVARVNSGANVLTF
19 | TRBJ2-7 | - | TRBD2 | TRBV18 | TGTGCCAGCTCACCACCGGTTGGCGGGAGCACCAAAGGCGCCTACGAGCAGTACTTC | CASSPPVGGSTKGAYEQYF
16 | TRBJ2-3 | - | - | TRBV6-5 | TGTGCCAGCAGTTTAGAGACTGGCGAGACTGTAGAAACGCAGTATTTT | CASSLETGETVETQYF
16 | TRBJ2-2 | - | - | TRBV5-6 | TGTGCCAGCAGCAACCGACTAGTAGGGGGCACCGGGGAGCTGTTTTTT | CASSNRLVGGTGELFF
17 | TRBJ2-1 | - | - | TRBV4-2 | TGTGCCAGCAGCCAAGAGGTACCGGGGCTAACGAACAATGAGCAGTTCTTC | CASSQEVPGLTNNEQFF
15 | TRBJ2-5 | - | TRBD1 | TRBV6-5 | TGTGCCAGCAGTTTAGAGAGACAGGGGTGTGAGACCCAGTACTTC | CASSLERQGCETQYF
18 | TRBJ1-1 | - | - | TRBV9 | TGTGCCAGCAGCGGATGCCTGGACTGTTGGACAGAAGGAGCTGAAGCTTTCTTT | CASSGCLDCWTEGAEAFF
14 | TRBJ2-7 | - | TRBD2 | TRBV6-5 | TGTGCTACAGGACTAGCGGGAGGTCCCTACGAGCAGTACTTC | CATGLAGGPYEQYF
13 | TRBJ2-7 | - | - | TRBV6-5 | TGTGCCAGCAGGAACAGGGCCTCCTACGAGCAGTACTTC | CASRNRASYEQYF
13 | TRBJ1-1 | - | - | TRBV6-5 | TGTGCCAGCAGGCCAAGTAGGAACACTGAAGCTTTCTTT | CASRPSRNTEAFF
14 | TRBJ1-2 | - | - | TRBV11-3 | TGTGCCAGCAGCTTAGGTGCCAGCATTGGGGGCTACACCTTC | CASSLGASIGGYTF
21 | TRBJ1-3 | - | - | TRBV7-6 | TGTGCCAGCAGCTTGCGTCTCGGGACGGAGGGTAGAGGGTACTCTGGAAACACCATATATTTT | CASSLRLGTEGRGYSGNTIYF
16 | TRBJ2-3 | - | - | TRBV11-2 | TGTGCCAGCAGCTTAGGGACTAAGAAGTACACAGATACGCAGTATTTT | CASSLGTKKYTDTQYF
18 | TRBJ2-3 | - | TRBD1 | TRBV30 | TGTGCCTTCGGGACAGGAGGTTCCCCACCCAGGGGCACAGATACGCAGTATTTT | CAFGTGGSPPRGTDTQYF
17 | TRBJ2-7 | - | - | TRBV14 | TGTGCCAGCAGCCAAGAGAGGTGCTGGCAGGGATCGGACGAGCAGTACTTC | CASSQERCWQGSDEQYF
14 | TRBJ2-1 | - | - | TRBV19 | TGTGCCAGTAGTAGCCTAACTCGTAACAATGAGCAGTTCTTC | CASSSLTRNNEQFF
16 | TRBJ1-2 | - | TRBD1 | TRBV28 | TGTGCCAGCAGTTTATGGGACAGGCCTAAGAACTATGGCTACACCTTC | CASSLWDRPKNYGYTF
17 | TRBJ2-3 | - | TRBD1 | TRBV19 | TGTGCCAGTAGTATGTTTTTCGGACAGGGGGGTGCAGATACGCAGTATTTT | CASSMFFGQGGADTQYF
16 | TRBJ2-3 | - | TRBD2 | TRBV5-6 | TGTGCCAGCAGCTTGGGGCTAGCGGGGGTTATAGATACGCAGTATTTT | CASSLGLAGVIDTQYF
22 | TRBJ2-1 | - | TRBD2 | TRBV4-2 | TGTGCCAGCAGCCAAGATCAACCCCAGGAGGTAGCGGGGGTTTCCTCCTACAATGAGCAGTTCTTC | CASSQDQPQEVAGVSSYNEQFF
18 | TRBJ2-7 | - | TRBD2 | TRBV4-1 | TGCGCCAGCAGCCAAGATCCGCAGACTAGCGGGAGTATTTCCGAGCAGTACTTC | CASSQDPQTSGSISEQYF
17 | TRBJ2-5 | - | - | TRBV4-3 | TGCGCCAGCAGCCCTCAATACTCATCTATCCGCCAAGAGACCCAGTACTTC | CASSPQYSSIRQETQYF
14 | TRBJ2-1 | - | - | TRBV7-3 | TGTGCCAGCAGCCCCACCACTAGGACCAATGAGCAGTTCTTC | CASSPTTRTNEQFF
18 | TRBJ1-1 | - | TRBD1 | TRBV4-2 | TGTGCCAGCAGCCAAGATCGATTGGGACAGCGCATGAACACTGAAGCTTTCTTT | CASSQDRLGQRMNTEAFF
12 | TRBJ1-2 | - | - | TRBV5-6 | TGTGCCAGCAGCTTTCAACCTGGTGGCTACACCTTC | CASSFQPGGYTF
14 | TRBJ2-1 | - | - | TRBV19 | TGTGCCAGTAGTATATGGGGAGTGAACAATGAGCAGTTCTTC | CASSIWGVNNEQFF
18 | TRBJ1-1 | - | TRBD1 | TRBV7-2 | TGTGCCAGCAGTCAAATACGACCCCGGGGACAGGGTATGAGTGAAGCTTTCTTT | CASSQIRPRGQGMSEAFF
14 | TRBJ2-3 | - | TRBD2 | TRBV27 | TGTGCCAGCAGTTCTCTCAGCGGGGGGGATACGCAGTATTTT | CASSSLSGGDTQYF
19 | TRBJ1-6 | - | TRBD1 | TRBV7-8 | TGTGCCAGCAGCTTAGGGGACCCGGGACAGGGCCCTGATAATTCACCCCTCCACTTT | CASSLGDPGQGPDNSPLHF
15 | TRBJ2-3 | - | - | TRBV7-3 | TGTGCCAGCAGCTTAACCGGGGGTAGCACAGATACGCAGTATTTT | CASSLTGGSTDTQYF
17 | TRBJ1-6 | once | TRBD1 | TRBV4-2 | TGTGCCAGCAGCCCTCGACAGGGAAACTCCTATAATTCACCCCTCCACTTT | CASSPRQGNSYNSPLHF
18 | TRBJ2-7 | - | - | TRBV7-9 | TGTGCCAGCAGCTTACTCCCGTCTACACTCGGGGGTCCCTACGAGCAGTACTTC | CASSLLPSTLGGPYEQYF
16 | TRBJ2-7 | - | - | TRBV6-1 | TGTGCCAGCAGTGACAGGGGTCCCTCACCCCCCTACGAGCAGTACTTC | CASSDRGPSPPYEQYF
18 | TRBJ1-1 | - | - | TRBV30 | TGTGCCTGGAGTGTAGTCCCCCCCTCACGGGGACTGAACACTGAAGCTTTCTTT | CAWSVVPPSRGLNTEAFF
15 | TRBJ2-3 | - | TRBD1 | TRBV4-3 | TGCGCCAGCAGCCAAGGGACAGGGTACACAGATACGCAGTATTTT | CASSQGTGYTDTQYF
18 | TRBJ2-3 | - | TRBD2 | TRBV6-1 | TGTGCCAGCAGTGAACGGGCTAGCGGGAGGGCCTATGGAGATACGCAGTATTTT | CASSERASGRAYGDTQYF
18 | TRBJ2-2 | once | TRBD2 | TRBV14 | TGTGCCAGCAGCCAAGGACTAGCGGGGGCCCCGAACACCGGGGAGCTGTTTTTT | CASSQGLAGAPNTGELFF
11 | TRBJ2-7 | - | TRBD1 | TRBV29-1 | TGCAGCGTTAACAGGGGCCACGAGCAGTACTTC | CSVNRGHEQYF
15 | TRBJ1-1 | - | - | TRBV7-6 | TGTGCCAGCAGCTTCGAGGGAGTCTTCCGCACTGAAGCTTTCTTT | CASSFEGVFRTEAFF
19 | TRBJ2-1 | - | TRBD2 | TRBV4-2 | TGTGCCAGCAGCCAAGGCGGGACTAGCGGGAGGGTTCCCTACAATGAGCAGTTCTTC | CASSQGGTSGRVPYNEQFF
11 | TRBJ2-7 | - | - | TRBV20-1 | TGCAGTGCTGGGCCCTTATACGAGCAGTACTTC | CSAGPLYEQYF
17 | TRBJ2-3 | - | TRBD2 | TRBV19 | TGTGCCAGTAGTATTGGAGCGGGAGGGCCCACAACGGATACGCAGTATTTT | CASSIGAGGPTTDTQYF
18 | TRBJ2-1 | - | - | TRBV7-9 | TGTGCCAGCAGCCCGAGATCTTTAGGACACAGCTCCTACAATGAGCAGTTCTTC | CASSPRSLGHSSYNEQFF
14 | TRBJ2-3 | - | - | TRBV28 | TGTGCCAGCATCCGGGACCTTAGCACAGATACGCAGTATTTT | CASIRDLSTDTQYF